This T cell receptor (beta chain) derives from a study of shared clonotypes between healthy human individuals. Turning to the study itself: Each donor had three CD4 naive, three CD4 memory, two CD8 naive and one CD8 memory plate. The study, taken as a whole, reports: With several donors compared, roughly 4.9% of naive CD4 clonotypes were shared.

Each of the donors was a healthy adult who was HIV-negative and had not had a recent acute infection or vaccination. This CDR3 comprises 15 residues. Germline loops: CDR1 SEHNR, CDR2 FQNEAQ (reference sequence). V lost 5 bases and J lost 0, with 12 bases in between. Measured with immunoSEQ multiplex PCR; TCRdb has only the in-frame clones, and not every one. The table lists about 2.4 million clones, approximately 94% of them singletons. As for this clone: The antigen remains undetermined. In the same sample, other DNA sequences code for this CDR3.

The sample was naive CD4+ T cells from PBMCs. Noted subset: CD45RA+ positively selected. The chain joins TRBV7-9 to TRBJ2-3, with D perhaps matching TRBD2 (5 bases). This clonotype originated in a man younger than 35 in good health. Some clones in this sample may be carry-over from other donors' samples. CDR3 protein: CASSRSGVSTDTQYF. In DNA form, the CDR3 reads TGTGCCAGCAGCCGGAGCGGAGTAAGCACAGATACGCAGTATTTT.